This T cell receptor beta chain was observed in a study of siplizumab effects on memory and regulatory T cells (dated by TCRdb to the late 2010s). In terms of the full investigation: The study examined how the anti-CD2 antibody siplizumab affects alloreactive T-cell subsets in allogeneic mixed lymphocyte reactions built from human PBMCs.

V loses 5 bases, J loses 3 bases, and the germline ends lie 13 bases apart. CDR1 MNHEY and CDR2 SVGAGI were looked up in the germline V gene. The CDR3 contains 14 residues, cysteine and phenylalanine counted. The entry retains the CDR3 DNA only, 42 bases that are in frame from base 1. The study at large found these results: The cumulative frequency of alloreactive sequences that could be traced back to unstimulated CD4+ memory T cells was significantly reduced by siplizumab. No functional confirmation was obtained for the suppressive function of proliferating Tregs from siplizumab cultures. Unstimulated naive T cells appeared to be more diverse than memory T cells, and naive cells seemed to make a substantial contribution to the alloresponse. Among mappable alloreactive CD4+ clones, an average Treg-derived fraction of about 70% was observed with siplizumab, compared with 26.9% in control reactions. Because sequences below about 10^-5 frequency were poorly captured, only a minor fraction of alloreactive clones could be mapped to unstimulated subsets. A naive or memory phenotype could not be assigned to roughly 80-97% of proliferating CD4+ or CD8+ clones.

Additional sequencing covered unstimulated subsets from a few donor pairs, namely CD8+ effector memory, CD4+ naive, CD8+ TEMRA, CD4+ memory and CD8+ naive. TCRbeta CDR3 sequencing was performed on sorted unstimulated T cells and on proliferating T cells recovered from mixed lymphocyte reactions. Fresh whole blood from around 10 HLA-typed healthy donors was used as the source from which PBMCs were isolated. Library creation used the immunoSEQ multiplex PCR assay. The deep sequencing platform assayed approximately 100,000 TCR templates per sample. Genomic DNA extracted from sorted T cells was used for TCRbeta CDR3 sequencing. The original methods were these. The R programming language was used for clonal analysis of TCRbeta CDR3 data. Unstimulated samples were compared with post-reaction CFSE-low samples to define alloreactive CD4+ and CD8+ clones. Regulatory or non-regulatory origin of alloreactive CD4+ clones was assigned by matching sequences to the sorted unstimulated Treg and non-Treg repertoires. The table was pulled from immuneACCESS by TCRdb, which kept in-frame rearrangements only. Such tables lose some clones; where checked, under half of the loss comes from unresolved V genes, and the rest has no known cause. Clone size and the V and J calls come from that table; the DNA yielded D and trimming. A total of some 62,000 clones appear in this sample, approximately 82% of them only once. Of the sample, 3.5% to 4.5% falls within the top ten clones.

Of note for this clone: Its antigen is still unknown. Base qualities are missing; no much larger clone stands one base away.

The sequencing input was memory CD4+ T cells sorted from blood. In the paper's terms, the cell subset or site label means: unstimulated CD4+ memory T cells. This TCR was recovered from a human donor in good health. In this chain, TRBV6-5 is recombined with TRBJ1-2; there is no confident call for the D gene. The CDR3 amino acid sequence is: CASSPGSTDYGYTF. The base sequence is TGTGCCAGCAGTCCCGGGTCCACAGACTATGGCTACACCTTC.